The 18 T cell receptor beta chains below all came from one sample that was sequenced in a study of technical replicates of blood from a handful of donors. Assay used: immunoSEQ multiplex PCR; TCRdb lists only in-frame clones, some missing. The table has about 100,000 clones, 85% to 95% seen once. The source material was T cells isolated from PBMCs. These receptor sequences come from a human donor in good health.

In DNA form, the CDR3 reads TGCGCCAGCAGCTTAGGGGTCAGCGACACCATATATTTT. Translation: CASSLGVSDTIYF. The chain recombines TRBV5-1 with TRBJ1-3, with D perhaps matching TRBD1 (5 bases). V dropped 2 bases and J dropped 8 bases, with 11 bases sitting between them. This CDR3 has 13 amino acids. Looked up from germline, CDR1 is SGHRS and CDR2 is YFSETQ.

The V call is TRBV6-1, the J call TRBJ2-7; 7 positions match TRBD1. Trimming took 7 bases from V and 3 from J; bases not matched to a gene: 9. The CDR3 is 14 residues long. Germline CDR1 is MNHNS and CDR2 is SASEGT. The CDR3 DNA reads TGTGCCAGCAAACTCAGGGGGATAGGCTACGAGCAGTACTTC. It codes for CASKLRGIGYEQYF.

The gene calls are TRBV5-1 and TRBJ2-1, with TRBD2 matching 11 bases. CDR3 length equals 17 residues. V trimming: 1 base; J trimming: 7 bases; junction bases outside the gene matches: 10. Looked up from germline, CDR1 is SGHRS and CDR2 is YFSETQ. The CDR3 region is CASSLPSVLAGVNEQFF. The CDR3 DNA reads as TGCGCCAGCAGCTTGCCTAGTGTACTAGCGGGAGTAAATGAGCAGTTCTTC.

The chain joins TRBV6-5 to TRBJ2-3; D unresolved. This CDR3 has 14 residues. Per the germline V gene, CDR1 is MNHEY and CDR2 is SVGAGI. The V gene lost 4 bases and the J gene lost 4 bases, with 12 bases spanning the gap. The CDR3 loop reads CASSLGQTPDTQYF. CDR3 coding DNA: TGTGCCAGCAGTTTGGGCCAGACCCCAGATACGCAGTATTTT.

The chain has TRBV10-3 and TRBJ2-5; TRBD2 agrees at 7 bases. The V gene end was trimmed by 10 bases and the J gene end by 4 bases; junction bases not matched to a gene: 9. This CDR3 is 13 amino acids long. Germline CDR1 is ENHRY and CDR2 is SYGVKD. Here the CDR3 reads CATTMGGGETQYF. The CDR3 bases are TGTGCCACCACTATGGGGGGGGGAGAGACCCAGTACTTC.

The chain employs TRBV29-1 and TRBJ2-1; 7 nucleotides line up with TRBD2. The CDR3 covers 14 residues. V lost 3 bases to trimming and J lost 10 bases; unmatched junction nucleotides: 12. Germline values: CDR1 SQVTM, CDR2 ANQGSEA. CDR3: CSVEGGTRSGEQFF. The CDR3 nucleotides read TGCAGCGTTGAGGGGGGGACTCGTTCGGGAGAGCAGTTCTTC.

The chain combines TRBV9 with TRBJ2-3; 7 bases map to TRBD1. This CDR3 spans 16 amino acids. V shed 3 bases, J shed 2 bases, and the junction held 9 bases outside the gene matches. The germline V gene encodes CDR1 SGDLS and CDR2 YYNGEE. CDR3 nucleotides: TGTGCCAGCAGCGGAGGGGACAGCCGATTCACAGATACGCAGTATTTT. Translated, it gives CASSGGDSRFTDTQYF.

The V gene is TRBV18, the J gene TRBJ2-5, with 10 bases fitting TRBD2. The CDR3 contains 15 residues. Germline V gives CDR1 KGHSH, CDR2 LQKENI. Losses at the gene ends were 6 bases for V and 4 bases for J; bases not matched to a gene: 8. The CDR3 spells CASSLAGVIGETQYF. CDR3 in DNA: TGTGCCAGCTCGCTAGCGGGAGTTATCGGAGAGACCCAGTACTTC. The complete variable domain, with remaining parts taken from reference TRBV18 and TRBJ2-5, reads NAGVMQNPRHLVRRRGQEARLRCSPMKGHSHVYWYRQLPEEGLKFMVYLQKENIIDESGMPKERFSAEFPKEGPSILRIQQVVRGDSAAYFCASSLAGVIGETQYFGPGTRLLVL.

This CDR3 reads CATSKTGGNEKLFF. DNA of the CDR3: TGTGCCACCAGTAAGACAGGGGGTAATGAAAAACTGTTTTTT. The rearrangement links TRBV15 to TRBJ1-4; 9 bases are shared with TRBD1. The CDR3 totals 14 residues. V was clipped by 6 bases and J by 4 bases; unmatched bases: 3. Germline loops: CDR1 LNHNV, CDR2 YYDKDF (reference sequence).

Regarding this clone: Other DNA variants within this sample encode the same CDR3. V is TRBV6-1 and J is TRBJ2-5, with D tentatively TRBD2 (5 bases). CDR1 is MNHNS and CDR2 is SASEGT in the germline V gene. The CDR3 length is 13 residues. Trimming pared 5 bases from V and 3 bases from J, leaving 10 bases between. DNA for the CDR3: TGTGCCAGCAGTTGGACTGGGAAAGAGACCCAGTACTTC. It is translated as CASSWTGKETQYF.

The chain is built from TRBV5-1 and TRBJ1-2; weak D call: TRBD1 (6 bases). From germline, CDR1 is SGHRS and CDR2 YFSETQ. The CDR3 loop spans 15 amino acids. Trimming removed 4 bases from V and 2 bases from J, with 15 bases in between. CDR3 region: CASSTGTEPNYGYTF. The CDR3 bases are TGCGCCAGCAGCACAGGGACCGAGCCAAACTATGGCTACACCTTC.

In nucleotides, the CDR3 is TGTGCCAGCAGCCCCTGGGGCTCTGACGAGCAGTACTTC. Amino acids: CASSPWGSDEQYF. The chain combines TRBV28 with TRBJ2-7; a possible D gene is TRBD1 (5 bases). The CDR3 sequence is 13 residues long. V shed 6 bases and J shed 5 bases, with 14 bases lying between them. Germline-derived CDR1 and CDR2 are MDHEN and SYDVKM.

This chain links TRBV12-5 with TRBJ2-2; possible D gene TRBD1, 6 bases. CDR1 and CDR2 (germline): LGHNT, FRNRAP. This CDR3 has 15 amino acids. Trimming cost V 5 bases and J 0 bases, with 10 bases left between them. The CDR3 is CASGQGTSNTGELFF. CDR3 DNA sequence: TGTGCTAGTGGTCAAGGGACATCGAACACCGGGGAGCTGTTTTTT.

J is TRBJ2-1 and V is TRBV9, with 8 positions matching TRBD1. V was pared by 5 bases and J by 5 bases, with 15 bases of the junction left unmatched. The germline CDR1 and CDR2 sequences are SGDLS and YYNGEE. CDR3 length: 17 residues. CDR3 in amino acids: CASRENPGTGVNNEQFF. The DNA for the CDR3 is TGTGCCAGCAGAGAAAACCCAGGGACAGGAGTTAACAATGAGCAGTTCTTC.

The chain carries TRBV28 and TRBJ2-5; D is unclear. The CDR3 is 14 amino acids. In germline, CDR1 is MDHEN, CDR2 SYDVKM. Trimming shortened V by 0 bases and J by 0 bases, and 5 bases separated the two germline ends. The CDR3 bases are TGTGCCAGCAGTTTATGGACACACCAAGAGACCCAGTACTTC. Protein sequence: CASSLWTHQETQYF.

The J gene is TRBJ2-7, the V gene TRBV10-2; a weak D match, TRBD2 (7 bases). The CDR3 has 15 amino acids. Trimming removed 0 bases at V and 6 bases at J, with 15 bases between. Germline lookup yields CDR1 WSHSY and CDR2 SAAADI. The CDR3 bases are TGCGCCAGCAGTGAGTCGACGGCGGGGGCGTCCGAGCAGTACTTC. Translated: CASSESTAGASEQYF.

The CDR3 nucleotides are TGTGCCAGCAGCTTCCGGGAGAGTCTCGTCACCGGGGAGCTGTTTTTT. It yields the protein CASSFRESLVTGELFF. This sequence joins TRBV11-3 and TRBJ2-2; possibly TRBD2 for D (6 bases). With 3 bases removed from V and 4 bases from J, the gap between germline ends came to 15 bases. Germline V gene lookup returns CDR1 SGHNT and CDR2 YENEEA. This CDR3 is 16 amino acids long.

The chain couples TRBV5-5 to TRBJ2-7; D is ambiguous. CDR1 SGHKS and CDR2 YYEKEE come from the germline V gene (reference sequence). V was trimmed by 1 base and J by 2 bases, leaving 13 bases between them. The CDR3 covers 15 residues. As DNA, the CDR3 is TGTGCCAGCAGCTTGCGAGACATCCGAACCTACGAGCAGTACTTC. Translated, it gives CASSLRDIRTYEQYF.